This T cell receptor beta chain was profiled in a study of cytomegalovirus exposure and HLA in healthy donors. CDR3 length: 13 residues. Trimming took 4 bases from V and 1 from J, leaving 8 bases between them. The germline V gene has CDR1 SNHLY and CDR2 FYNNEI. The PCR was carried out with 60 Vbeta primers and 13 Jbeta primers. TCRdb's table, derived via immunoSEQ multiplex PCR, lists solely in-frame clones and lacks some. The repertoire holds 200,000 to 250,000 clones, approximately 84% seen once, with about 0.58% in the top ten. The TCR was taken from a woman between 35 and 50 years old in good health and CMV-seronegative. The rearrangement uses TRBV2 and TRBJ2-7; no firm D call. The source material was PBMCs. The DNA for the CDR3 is TGTGCCAGCAGTGTTATTTCGTCCTACGAGCAGTACTTC. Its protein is CASSVISSYEQYF.